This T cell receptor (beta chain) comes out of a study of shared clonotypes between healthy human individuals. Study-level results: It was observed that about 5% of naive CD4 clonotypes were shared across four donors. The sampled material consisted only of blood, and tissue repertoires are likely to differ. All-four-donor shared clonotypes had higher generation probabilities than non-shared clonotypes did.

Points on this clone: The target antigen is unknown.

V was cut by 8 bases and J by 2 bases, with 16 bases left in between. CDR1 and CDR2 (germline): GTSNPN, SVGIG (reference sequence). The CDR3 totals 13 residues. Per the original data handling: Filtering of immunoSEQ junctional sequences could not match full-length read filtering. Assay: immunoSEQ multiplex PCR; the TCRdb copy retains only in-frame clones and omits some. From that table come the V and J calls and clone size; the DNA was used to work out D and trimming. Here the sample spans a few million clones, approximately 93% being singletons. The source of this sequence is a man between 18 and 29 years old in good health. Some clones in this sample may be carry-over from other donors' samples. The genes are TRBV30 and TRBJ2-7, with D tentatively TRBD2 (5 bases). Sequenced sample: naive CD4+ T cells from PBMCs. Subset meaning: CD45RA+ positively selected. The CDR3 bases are TGTGCCCCCCGAGGGTTCCCCCCCTACGAGCAGTACTTC. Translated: CAPRGFPPYEQYF.